This T cell receptor (beta chain) was identified in a study of graft-versus-host responses after intestinal transplantation. For the study at large: Every transplant recipient was induced with anti-thymocyte globulin, then maintained on tacrolimus and steroids for around 3 years.

On this clone: Its antigen is not identified.

The method was immunoSEQ multiplex PCR; TCRdb's version includes in-frame clones alone and lacks a portion of them. This repertoire shows some 39,000 clones, approximately 96% found once; its top ten account for about 0.5%. V gave up 0 bases and J gave up 4 bases; unmatched junction bases: 1. The CDR3 loop spans 15 amino acids. CDR1 SGDLS and CDR2 YYNGEE come from the germline V gene. The chain carries TRBV9 and TRBJ2-3, with 11 nucleotides matching TRBD2. This receptor was obtained from a human donor who was the organ donor for an intestinal transplant. Specimen: unstimulated CD8+ T cells sorted from spleen or lymph node cells, collected before transplant. In DNA, the CDR3 is TGTGCCAGCAGCGTAGCTAGCGGGGGGCCAGATACGCAGTATTTT. Translated: CASSVASGGPDTQYF.